This T cell receptor beta chain was identified in a study of shared clonotypes between healthy human individuals (dated by TCRdb to between 2020 and 2021). For context, the study as a whole: The cohort comprised a couple of women and a few men aged 18 to 49 years. For each donor, three plates each were used for CD4 naive and CD4 memory, two plates were used for CD8 naive, and one plate was used for CD8 memory. Per donor, leukapheresis produced somewhere between about 0.9 and 9 billion PBMCs. Libraries were prepared and TCR repertoires were sequenced by different laboratories using diverse techniques, in order to increase sequencing depth and limit assay-specific biases. To estimate repertoire size and how much clonotypes are shared between individuals, the study performed deep sequencing of blood TCR repertoires from 4 to 6 healthy adults. Findings and caveats that apply to the study as a whole: Even with the large sequencing depth, rarefaction of the sorted-subset datasets indicated that sequencing was incomplete. Pairwise subsampling led to the expectation that sequencing depth would affect the degree of clonotype sharing among donors. Sharing across four donors was observed for roughly 5% of naive CD4, 3.5% of naive CD8, 2% to 2.5% of memory CD4, and over 0.3% of memory CD8 clonotypes. Naive subsets generally had larger estimated clonotype richness than memory subsets did. Only blood was sampled, and tissue TCR repertoires likely differ from those in blood. Because the study included a small number of donors, the genetic and exposure-history diversity represented was limited. Compared with non-shared clonotypes, clonotypes shared by all four sorted-subset donors had higher generation probabilities.

Using the deep immunoSEQ assay, TCR CDR3 regions were amplified from genomic DNA by multiplex PCR. Extracted genomic DNA from each cell subset was spread evenly across all wells of several immunoSEQ 96-well plates, with each plate serving as a replicate. For sorted subsets, each replicate PCR was loaded with about 0.2 ug genomic DNA, equivalent to 30,000 or so T cell genomes. Purified libraries were measured with a Qubit 3.0 fluorometer, size-checked on a Bioanalyzer 2100, and measured again with the KAPA Library Quantification kit. Each immunoSEQ 96-well plate was sequenced on its own single-read 150-cycle Illumina NextSeq 550 flow cell. Concerning the study's data processing: The immunoSEQ output contained only junctional sequences without quality scores, so filtering could not match that applied to full-length reads. Sequences were annotated with PyIR, a Python wrapper for IgBLAST v1.9, and V/J genes and CDR3 were assigned using IMGT germline references. Reads were filtered out if the reads had weak V/J assignments (E-value above 1e-6), no CDR3, stop codons, out-of-frame junctions, or ambiguous translated residues. V3J clonotypes were defined by identical inferred V gene, J gene, and CDR3 amino acid sequence. Percentage overlap between repertoires was computed as shared unique clonotypes divided by the size of the smaller repertoire. Richness of each repertoire was evaluated using RTK rarefaction, the Chao1 estimator, and Recon v2.1 estimates of unobserved clonotypes. Generation probabilities for all TCRbeta clonotypes obtained by the gDNA method from a handful of donors were computed using OLGA. Not all clones reach the TCRdb copy of this immuneACCESS table, which keeps in-frame sequences only. Checked studies attribute under half of the gap to unresolved V genes and leave the rest unexplained. V and J calls and clone size are copied from that table; D and trimming were computed from the DNA. The sample includes roughly 1,000,000 clones, with around three quarters observed a single time. The ten biggest clones cover roughly 0.57% of the sample.

This clone occurred a few times. The antigen this receptor binds is unknown. Base-call qualities are not available, and no considerably larger clone is one nucleotide away. The donors were healthy, HIV-negative adults who had no recently reported acute infections or vaccinations. All donors were Caucasian adults living in Nashville, Tennessee, USA. Magnetic negative selection was used to enrich CD4+ T cells, after which naive cells were positively selected on CD45RA and the negative fraction became the memory subset. Blood was collected by leukapheresis, and PBMCs were isolated by Ficoll-Histopaque density gradient centrifugation and then cryopreserved in liquid nitrogen vapor phase. Analytical flow cytometry was used to check the purity and quantity of each magnetically sorted T cell population. From each sorted fraction, genomic DNA was isolated and quantified by UV absorbance on a Nanodrop 2000c.

CDR1 is given as SQVTM and CDR2 as ANQGSEA, both from the germline V gene. The CDR3, cysteine through phenylalanine, is 15 amino acids long. CDR3 DNA only is kept here, 45 bases in frame from base 1. V lost 5 bases and J lost 4 bases; the stretch between them is 19 bases long. The sequence joins TRBV29-1 to TRBJ2-3; TRBD2 might be the D gene, on 5 matching bases. This clonotype originated in a man aged 18-30 years in good health. Some clones in this sample may be carry-over from other donors' samples. Source material: memory CD4+ T cells from PBMCs. The cell subset or site label, read with the paper, signifies: CD45RA-negative fraction. The DNA sequence is as follows: TGCAGCGTTTCCTCTCCGGCCGGGAACGCAGATACGCAGTATTTT. It codes for CSVSSPAGNADTQYF.